A selection of T cell receptor beta chains follows, all from one sample in a study of patients and donors after allogeneic stem cell transplantation. TCRdb analysed the RT-PCR reads with MiXCR anew, one entry per CDR3 protein. This sample has more than 150,000 distinct CDR3 sequences, with nearly 25% found just once. The sequencing input was blood, either unsorted or a sorted T cell fraction (not recorded which). The receptors come from a human donor who was either an allogeneic HSCT recipient or a stem cell or donor lymphocyte infusion donor (not recorded which). It is not recorded whose cells these are; they may come from a transplant donor. The CDR3 runs from the conserved cysteine through the conserved F or W. A D gene is named only where the DNA matches it firmly. Clone size is not always given. Where it is, it says once, few, many or a class for expanded clones.

J gene: TRBJ1-6; V gene: TRBV12-3/TRBV12-4; clone size: many; D gene: -; CDR3 DNA: TGTGCCACCGCAGACAGCCGCGACTATAATTCACCCCTCCACTTT; CDR3 protein: CATADSRDYNSPLHF
J gene: TRBJ2-7; V gene: TRBV4-3; clone size: -; D gene: -; CDR3 DNA: TGCGCCAGCAGCCAGGGGGCGTGGGGCGTTCGGGACGAGCAGTACTTC; CDR3 protein: CASSQGAWGVRDEQYF
J gene: TRBJ2-2; V gene: TRBV5-6; clone size: -; D gene: TRBD2; CDR3 DNA: TGTGCCAGCAGCTTGAGCGGGGGCGCGGGCGGGGAGCTGTTTTTT; CDR3 protein: CASSLSGGAGGELFF
J gene: TRBJ1-6; V gene: TRBV7-6; clone size: few; D gene: -; CDR3 DNA: TGTGCCAGCAGCCAATATAATTCACCCCTCCACTTT; CDR3 protein: CASSQYNSPLHF
J gene: TRBJ2-7; V gene: TRBV21-1; clone size: -; D gene: -; CDR3 DNA: TGTGCCAGCACCAAATTCTTTCGCAGGGGTTGCGAGCAGTACTTC; CDR3 protein: CASTKFFRRGCEQYF
J gene: TRBJ2-7; V gene: TRBV5-6; clone size: few; D gene: -; CDR3 DNA: TGTGCCAGCAGCTTGACTACCTACGAGCAGTACTTC; CDR3 protein: CASSLTTYEQYF
J gene: TRBJ2-1; V gene: TRBV15; clone size: -; D gene: -; CDR3 DNA: TGTGCCACCAGCAGAGAACCCAAAAGTAGGGCATCCTACAATGAGCAGTTCTTC; CDR3 protein: CATSREPKSRASYNEQFF
J gene: TRBJ2-7; V gene: TRBV2; clone size: -; D gene: -; CDR3 DNA: TGTGCCAGCAGTGTTTTGGGATGGGACGGGGAGCAGTACTTC; CDR3 protein: CASSVLGWDGEQYF
J gene: TRBJ1-2; V gene: TRBV20-1; clone size: -; D gene: -; CDR3 DNA: TGCAGTGCTCGGCAGATGGGGGACTATGGCTACACCTTC; CDR3 protein: CSARQMGDYGYTF
J gene: TRBJ1-5; V gene: TRBV7-2; clone size: few; D gene: -; CDR3 DNA: TGTGCCAGCAGCTTAGTTACAGGGCAAAATCAGCCCCAGCATTTT; CDR3 protein: CASSLVTGQNQPQHF
J gene: TRBJ1-3; V gene: TRBV7-2; clone size: few; D gene: -; CDR3 DNA: TGTGCCAGCAGCTTAGTTCTTAGGAGGGACTCTGGAAACACCATATATTTT; CDR3 protein: CASSLVLRRDSGNTIYF
J gene: TRBJ2-7; V gene: TRBV3-1; clone size: few; D gene: -; CDR3 DNA: TGTGCCAGCAGCCAAGGATTGAACGAGCAGTACTTC; CDR3 protein: CASSQGLNEQYF
J gene: TRBJ2-3; V gene: TRBV2; clone size: many; D gene: -; CDR3 DNA: TGTGCCAGCAGTGAAAAGGCGGGTTGGGGGCCTAGCACAGATACGCAGTATTTT; CDR3 protein: CASSEKAGWGPSTDTQYF
J gene: TRBJ2-1; V gene: TRBV5-4; clone size: -; D gene: TRBD1; CDR3 DNA: TGTGCCAGCAGCTTGGGGCAGGGGGACAATGAGCAGTTCTTC; CDR3 protein: CASSLGQGDNEQFF
J gene: TRBJ2-4; V gene: TRBV29-1; clone size: few; D gene: -; CDR3 DNA: TGCAGCGTTGAAGATGTGGAGGGACCGACGAGATACAAAAACATTCAGTACTTC; CDR3 protein: CSVEDVEGPTRYKNIQYF
J gene: TRBJ2-5; V gene: TRBV12-3/TRBV12-4; clone size: -; D gene: -; CDR3 DNA: TGTGCCAGCCGAGGGAGCAAAGAGACCCAGTACTTC; CDR3 protein: CASRGSKETQYF
J gene: TRBJ1-6; V gene: TRBV5-1; clone size: -; D gene: -; CDR3 DNA: TGCGCCAGCAGCTTGACAGACTATAATTCACCCCTCCACTTT; CDR3 protein: CASSLTDYNSPLHF
J gene: TRBJ1-5; V gene: TRBV15; clone size: many; D gene: -; CDR3 DNA: TGTGCCACCAGCAGAGACCCGACAATAAATCAGCCCCAGCATTTT; CDR3 protein: CATSRDPTINQPQHF
J gene: TRBJ2-3; V gene: TRBV6-2/TRBV6-3; clone size: -; D gene: TRBD2; CDR3 DNA: TGTGCCAGCAGTTACGACCCCGGGACTAGCGGGAGAAGGACAGATACGCAGTATTTT; CDR3 protein: CASSYDPGTSGRRTDTQYF
J gene: TRBJ2-7; V gene: TRBV20-1; clone size: few; D gene: -; CDR3 DNA: TGCAGTGCTAGGGGCGGCCACTCCTACGAGCAGTACTTC; CDR3 protein: CSARGGHSYEQYF
J gene: TRBJ1-1; V gene: TRBV13; clone size: few; D gene: TRBD1; CDR3 DNA: TGTGCCAGCAGTATGAGACAGGGGAGGTCCACTGAAGCTTTCTTT; CDR3 protein: CASSMRQGRSTEAFF
J gene: TRBJ2-5; V gene: TRBV6-5; clone size: -; D gene: -; CDR3 DNA: TGTGCCAGCAGTTACTGGCGGGAAGAACAAGAGACCCAGTACTTC; CDR3 protein: CASSYWREEQETQYF
J gene: TRBJ2-5; V gene: TRBV2; clone size: -; D gene: TRBD1; CDR3 DNA: TGTGCCAGCATAACCGACAGGGTCCAAGAGACCCAGTACTTC; CDR3 protein: CASITDRVQETQYF
J gene: TRBJ1-2; V gene: TRBV5-1; clone size: -; D gene: -; CDR3 DNA: TGCGCCAGCAGCTTGGCCACCGGGCAGGCGGTGGACTATGGCTACACCTTC; CDR3 protein: CASSLATGQAVDYGYTF
J gene: TRBJ1-2; V gene: TRBV20-1; clone size: few; D gene: -; CDR3 DNA: TGCAGTGCTGACGTTGGGGTTCTATATGGCTACACCTTC; CDR3 protein: CSADVGVLYGYTF
J gene: TRBJ2-3; V gene: TRBV24-1; clone size: -; D gene: TRBD1; CDR3 DNA: TGTGCCACCAGTGATCCGGGACAGGGGGCCCCAGATACGCAGTATTTT; CDR3 protein: CATSDPGQGAPDTQYF
J gene: TRBJ1-1; V gene: TRBV5-1; clone size: many; D gene: -; CDR3 DNA: TGCGCCAGCAGCTGGGACATAGCAATCACTGAAGCTTTCTTT; CDR3 protein: CASSWDIAITEAFF
J gene: TRBJ1-3; V gene: TRBV3-1; clone size: -; D gene: -; CDR3 DNA: TGTGCCAGCAGCACTTCTCTGAATGCAGGGCACACCATATATTTT; CDR3 protein: CASSTSLNAGHTIYF
J gene: TRBJ1-2; V gene: TRBV24-1; clone size: -; D gene: -; CDR3 DNA: TGTGCCACCAGTGATGCCGACAGCAACTATGGCTACACCTTC; CDR3 protein: CATSDADSNYGYTF
J gene: TRBJ2-1; V gene: TRBV2; clone size: few; D gene: -; CDR3 DNA: TGTGCCAGCAGGGAGACTAGAGACAATGAGCAGTTCTTC; CDR3 protein: CASRETRDNEQFF
J gene: TRBJ2-7; V gene: TRBV7-9; clone size: -; D gene: -; CDR3 DNA: TGTGCCAGCAGCACTTTCCCGGGACCCTCCTACGAGCAGTACTTC; CDR3 protein: CASSTFPGPSYEQYF
J gene: TRBJ2-7; V gene: TRBV29-1; clone size: few; D gene: -; CDR3 DNA: TGCAGCGTTGCCGGGACACCCTACGAGCAGTACTTC; CDR3 protein: CSVAGTPYEQYF
J gene: TRBJ2-5; V gene: TRBV6-5; clone size: few; D gene: -; CDR3 DNA: TGTGCCAGCATAGGTACAGGGTCGGTCCAAGAGACCCAGTACTTC; CDR3 protein: CASIGTGSVQETQYF